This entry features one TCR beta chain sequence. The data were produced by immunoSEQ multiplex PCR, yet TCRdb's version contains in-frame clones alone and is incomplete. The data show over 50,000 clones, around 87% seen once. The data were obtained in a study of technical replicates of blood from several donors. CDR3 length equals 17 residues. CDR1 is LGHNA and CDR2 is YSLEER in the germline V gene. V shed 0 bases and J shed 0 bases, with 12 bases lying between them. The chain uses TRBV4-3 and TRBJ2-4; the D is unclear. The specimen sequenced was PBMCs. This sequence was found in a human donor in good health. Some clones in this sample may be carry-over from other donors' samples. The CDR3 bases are TGCGCCAGCAGCCAAGAAGTGCCAGGTTTAGCCAAAAACATTCAGTACTTC. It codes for CASSQEVPGLAKNIQYF.